Below, 8 T cell receptor beta chains from the same sample are listed, as sequenced in a study of blood T cell repertoires in COVID-19. Sequencing was performed with immunoSEQ multiplex PCR; in TCRdb, only in-frame clones are kept and a portion is missing. The table includes under 350,000 clones, over 80% detected once. The sample comprised peripheral blood. These receptors were obtained from a man aged 55 to 70 who had recovered from COVID-19.

CDR3 DNA sequence: TGTGCCAGCAGCTTGGACAGGGTTGGTGAGCAGTTCTTC. It specifies CASSLDRVGEQFF. The J gene is TRBJ2-1, the V gene TRBV5-4, with a weak D call TRBD1 (6 bases). This CDR3 comprises 13 residues. Germline CDR1 SGHNT, CDR2 YYREEE (reference sequence). Trimming removed 0 bases from V and 9 bases from J, with 10 bases in between.

The rearrangement joins TRBV18 to TRBJ2-3; 11 bases are shared with TRBD1. The germline V gene encodes CDR1 KGHSH and CDR2 LQKENI. The CDR3 runs to 16 residues. With V trimmed by 4 bases and J by 3 bases, 6 bases remained unmatched. The CDR3 coding sequence is TGTGCCAGCTCACGACGGACAGGGGGCGGGACAGATACGCAGTATTTT. Amino acids: CASSRRTGGGTDTQYF.

CDR3 sequence reads: CASSSRDRDNEQYF. In nucleotides, the CDR3 is TGTGCCAGTAGCTCGAGGGACAGGGACAACGAGCAGTACTTC. This chain uses TRBV19 with TRBJ2-7, with TRBD1 matching over 9 bases. This CDR3 region has 14 residues. The trim removed 6 bases at V and 5 bases at J, leaving 8 bases unmatched. Germline lookup yields CDR1 LNHDA and CDR2 SQIVND (reference sequence).

This rearrangement joins TRBV19 to TRBJ1-1, with D unclear. Germline CDR1 reads LNHDA; CDR2 reads SQIVND (reference sequence). The CDR3 length is 13 residues. The germline V and J ends were trimmed by 6 bases and 4 bases, with 12 bases remaining between them. The CDR3 nucleotides read TGTGCCAGTAGCGAGGCTCGGGGCACTGAAGCTTTCTTT. The encoded protein is CASSEARGTEAFF.

The V gene is TRBV6-5, the J gene TRBJ2-3; 7 bases line up with TRBD2. The J segment lost 3 bases and the V segment lost 2 bases, leaving 5 bases of the junction unmatched. In germline, CDR1 is MNHEY, CDR2 SVGAGI. The CDR3 loop spans 15 amino acids. CDR3 amino acids: CASSYVSGLTDTQYF. The CDR3 nucleotides are TGTGCCAGCAGTTACGTTAGCGGGCTGACAGATACGCAGTATTTT.

This clone occurred once. CDR3 nucleotides: TGTGCCAGTAGTAGGTCGAGCGGGGGGTCTCGCAATGAGCAGTTCTTC. Translated, it gives CASSRSSGGSRNEQFF. V usage is TRBV19 and J usage is TRBJ2-1, with 9 bases aligning to TRBD2. The CDR3 loop spans 16 amino acids. The V gene end was trimmed by 4 bases and the J gene end by 6 bases; junction bases not matched to a gene: 10. Germline V gene sequence: CDR1 LNHDA, CDR2 SQIVND (reference sequence).

The chain joins TRBV5-4 to TRBJ1-4; weak D call: TRBD1 (5 bases). V dropped 0 bases and J dropped 8 bases, with 17 bases sitting between them. Germline-derived CDR1 and CDR2 are SGHNT and YYREEE (reference sequence). The CDR3 is 16 amino acids. CDR3 coding DNA: TGTGCCAGCAGCTTGGAAGTCTCGCAGGGTGGGGAAAAACTGTTTTTT. Translating gives CASSLEVSQGGEKLFF. The whole variable domain, filled in from reference TRBV5-4 and TRBJ1-4, reads ETGVTQSPTHLIKTRGQQVTLRCSSQSGHNTVSWYQQALGQGPQFIFQYYREEENGRGNFPPRFSGLQFPNYSSELNVNALELDDSALYLCASSLEVSQGGEKLFFGSGTQLSVL.

This clone came up once. A far larger clone is only one base removed, so a read error is likely. This chain joins TRBV6-5 and TRBJ2-7; maybe TRBD2 (7 bases). Trimming took 6 bases from V and 0 from J, leaving 12 bases between them. The germline gives CDR1 MNHEY, CDR2 SVGAGI. This CDR3 is built from 14 residues. The CDR3: CASSLADSSYEQYF. Written as DNA, the CDR3 is TGTGCCAGCAGCCTAGCGGACAGCTCCTACGAGCAGTACTTC.